The T cell receptor (beta chain) described here comes from a study of T cells in Graves' hyperthyroidism and ophthalmopathy. Findings and limits, study-wide: Also found in blood were most expanded thyroid clonotypes above 0.001.

What was amplified from RNA transcripts were TCR beta CDR3 regions. With the HTBI primer set, the TCR CDR3 went through a first round of RT-PCR. TCRdb itself ran the multiplex PCR reads through MiXCR, one entry per CDR3 protein. Here the sample spans roughly 740,000 distinct CDR3 sequences, over 15% being singletons. This clonotype came up a few times. Its antigen is unidentified. Germline trimming cut 2 bases from V and 0 bases from J; bases unmatched to any gene: 3. This CDR3 spans 16 amino acids. Germline V gene lookup returns CDR1 SGHRS and CDR2 YFSETQ. J is TRBJ1-1 and V is TRBV5-1; TRBD1 agrees at 11 bases. The sample taken for sequencing was blood. The sequence derives from a man aged 18-30 years with Graves' hyperthyroidism. Written as DNA, the CDR3 is TGCGCCAGCAGCTTTCGGACAGGGGGCATGAACACTGAAGCTTTCTTT. Translation: CASSFRTGGMNTEAFF.